Below, 8 T cell receptor beta chains from the same sample are listed, as sequenced in a study of T cells in Graves' hyperthyroidism and ophthalmopathy. Amplification of TCR beta CDR3 regions was performed using RNA transcripts as template. The TCR CDR3 was amplified in a first-round RT-PCR using the HTBI primer set. One entry per CDR3 protein, called by TCRdb with MiXCR from the multiplex PCR reads. Here the sample spans under 550,000 distinct CDR3 sequences, just under 20% being singletons. Sequenced input: blood. The receptors originated from a man in his forties with Graves' ophthalmopathy.

The sample holds many counts of this clonotype. This chain connects TRBV30 to TRBJ1-2; D unclear. This CDR3 is 12 amino acids long. CDR1 GTSNPN and CDR2 SVGIG come from the germline V gene (reference sequence). V was pared by 4 bases and J by 4 bases, with 10 bases between. The CDR3 nucleotides are TGTGCCTGGAAGCTAGTACCCTATGGCTACACCTTC. It codes for CAWKLVPYGYTF.

This clonotype was counted once. The V gene is TRBV15, the J gene TRBJ2-5; the D is unclear. Germline-derived CDR1 and CDR2 are LNHNV and YYDKDF (reference sequence). This CDR3 comprises 15 residues. The V and J ends lost 0 bases and 4 bases respectively, with 12 bases between them. CDR3: CATSRDSGSGETQYF. The CDR3 DNA follows: TGTGCCACCAGCAGAGATTCCGGGTCTGGAGAGACCCAGTACTTC.

This clonotype was seen repeatedly, ten times or more. The chain carries TRBV3-1 and TRBJ2-5; TRBD2 matches at 10 bases. V shed 3 bases and J 5 bases; nucleotides not matched to a gene: 9. The germline V gene has CDR1 LGHDT and CDR2 YNNKEL (reference sequence). CDR3 length: 16 amino acids. The CDR3 coding sequence is TGTGCCAGCAGCCACTACAGCGGGGGGGTTTATGAGACCCAGTACTTC. Translation: CASSHYSGGVYETQYF.

This clonotype was found many times. The rearrangement uses TRBV7-2 and TRBJ2-5, with D possibly TRBD2 on 5 matching bases. Per the germline V gene, CDR1 is SGHTA and CDR2 is FQGNSA. This CDR3 is 13 amino acids long. Trimming cost V 5 bases and J 2 bases, with 9 bases left between them. CDR3 region: CASSRSEQETQYF. In nucleotides, the CDR3 is TGTGCCAGCAGCCGTAGCGAACAAGAGACCCAGTACTTC.

CDR3: CASSYSEGYYGYTF. The CDR3 DNA sequence: TGTGCCAGCAGTTACTCGGAAGGTTATTATGGCTACACCTTC. The chain is built from TRBV6-2 or TRBV6-3 and TRBJ1-2, with D hard to call. This CDR3 region has 14 residues. Per germline, CDR1 MNHEY and CDR2 SVGEGT. V lost 0 bases, J lost 5 bases, and 10 bases lay in between.

This clonotype was detected a few times. J is TRBJ2-1 and V is TRBV15; 9 nucleotides agree with TRBD1. The V gene's germline CDR1 is LNHNV and CDR2 YYDKDF (reference sequence). The CDR3 totals 17 residues. V was clipped by 3 bases and J by 7 bases; unmatched bases: 13. This CDR3 is CATSRGITGGSANEQFF. The CDR3 bases are TGTGCCACCAGCAGGGGTATAACAGGGGGCTCGGCGAATGAGCAGTTCTTC.

The CDR3 region is CASSSSGRGEETQYF. CDR3 nucleotide sequence: TGTGCCAGCAGCTCTAGCGGGAGAGGGGAAGAGACCCAGTACTTC. The rearrangement joins TRBV3-1 to TRBJ2-5; 10 bases are shared with TRBD2. Trimming at V came to 5 bases and at J to 3 bases, leaving 6 bases not matched to a gene. Germline V gives CDR1 LGHDT, CDR2 YNNKEL (reference sequence). This CDR3 is built from 15 residues.

A few counts support this clonotype. The V gene is TRBV9, the J gene TRBJ1-1; 7 bases are shared with TRBD1. The CDR3 is 15 residues long. V shed 2 bases and J 1 base; nucleotides not matched to a gene: 5. Per the germline V gene, CDR1 is SGDLS and CDR2 is YYNGEE. CDR3 sequence reads: CASSVTGQSNTEAFF. The CDR3 DNA reads as TGTGCCAGCAGCGTCACGGGACAGTCGAACACTGAAGCTTTCTTT.